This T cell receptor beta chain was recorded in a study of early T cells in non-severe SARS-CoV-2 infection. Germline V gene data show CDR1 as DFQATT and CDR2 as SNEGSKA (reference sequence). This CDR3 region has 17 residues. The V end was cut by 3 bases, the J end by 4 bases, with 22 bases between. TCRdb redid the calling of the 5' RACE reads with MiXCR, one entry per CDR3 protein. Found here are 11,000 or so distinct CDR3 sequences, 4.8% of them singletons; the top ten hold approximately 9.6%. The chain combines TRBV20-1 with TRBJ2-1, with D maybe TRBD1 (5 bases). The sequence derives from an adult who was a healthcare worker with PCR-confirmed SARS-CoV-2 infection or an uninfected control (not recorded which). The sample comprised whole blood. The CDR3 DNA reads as TGCAGTGCTAGTGAAGGGGCCACTATGGGTGGGTACAATGAGCAGTTCTTC. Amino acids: CSASEGATMGGYNEQFF.